This entry is about one TCR beta chain. Antigen unknown. The V and J ends lost 5 bases and 3 bases, in that order; junction bases with no gene match: 9. The CDR3 has 15 residues. The germline V gene encodes CDR1 LNHDA and CDR2 SQIVND (reference sequence). PCR used 60 Vbeta primers and 13 Jbeta primers. Study processing details: A later analysis tallied about 80 million unique TCR beta chains, 8.5 million to 11 million of them shared. Profiled with immunoSEQ multiplex PCR; TCRdb holds only in-frame clones, not every one. The D gene and trimming were derived from the DNA, and the V and J assignments and clone size from that table. The sample shows some 170,000 clones, about 80% of them seen only once. This entry comes from a study of cytomegalovirus exposure and HLA in healthy donors. Whole-study context: Within an early data release were about 85 million unique TCRs drawn from HLA-typed donors. Study-wide points: Among TCR sequences, most were rare, though some public TCRs appeared in many donors. Specificity of a few CMV-associated chains for CMV antigens was verified in vitro.

This receptor was identified in a man between 18 and 35 years old in good health and CMV-seropositive. The V gene is TRBV19, the J gene TRBJ1-2, with TRBD1 identical over 7 bases. The material sequenced was PBMCs. CDR3 DNA: TGTGCCAGTAGTGTACAGGGGAGAGGCGACTATGGCTACACCTTC. Translating it yields CASSVQGRGDYGYTF.